These 3 T cell receptor beta chains share one sample of origin, sequenced in a study of blood T cell repertoires in COVID-19. Assay: immunoSEQ multiplex PCR; the TCRdb copy retains only in-frame clones and omits some. This table holds around 60,000 clones, approximately 86% found once. The sequencing input was peripheral blood. These receptors all stem from a man over 45 with active COVID-19.

The rearrangement links TRBV4-2 to TRBJ2-7; D is unresolved. Germline V gives CDR1 LGHNA, CDR2 YNFKEQ. V shed 1 base and J shed 4 bases, with 11 bases lying between them. The CDR3 loop spans 14 amino acids. The CDR3 coding sequence is TGTGCCAGCAGCCAAGCGCCTGCCCGGTACGAGCAGTACTTC. Amino acid sequence: CASSQAPARYEQYF.

The chain links TRBV19 to TRBJ1-6; possible D gene TRBD1, 5 bases. CDR3 size: 14 residues. Germline V CDR1 and CDR2: LNHDA, SQIVND (reference sequence). V was pared by 5 bases and J by 4 bases, with 9 bases between. The CDR3 DNA reads as TGTGCCAGTAGTCAGACAGTTTATAATTCACCCCTCCACTTT. This translates into CASSQTVYNSPLHF.

V is TRBV7-9 and J is TRBJ1-1; no definite D call. Germline V gene sequence: CDR1 SEHNR, CDR2 FQNEAQ (reference sequence). V lost 3 bases to trimming and J lost 11 bases, with 13 bases between them. This CDR3 has 12 amino acids. The CDR3 region is CASSFDEGRAFF. DNA for the CDR3: TGTGCCAGCAGCTTTGATGAGGGCAGGGCTTTCTTT.